The clone carrying this T cell receptor beta chain was seen ten or more times. Its antigen is currently unknown. TCRdb passed the reads through MiXCR, listing each CDR3 protein once. Counted here are fewer than 550,000 distinct CDR3 sequences, around 11% occurring once; the ten biggest clones make up roughly 10%. These data originate in a study of T cell repertoires in cytomegalovirus infection. Study-wide background: CMV infection plus the matching HLA type was flagged by public TCR beta signatures. Overall study results and limits: It was HLA-C-restricted CMV-specific TCR beta clonotypes that dominated the response ex vivo.

CDR1 and CDR2 (germline): SEHNR, FQNEAQ (reference sequence). The V and J ends lost 4 bases and 4 bases respectively, with 14 bases between them. This CDR3 is 15 amino acids long. The sequenced material came from PBMCs. This rearrangement joins TRBV7-9 to TRBJ1-3; TRBD1 might be the D (5 bases). This sequence originates from a human donor in good health (CMV status not recorded). Some clones in this sample may be carry-over from other donors' samples. CDR3 DNA sequence: TGTGCCAGCAGCTCGGGCAGGGCGGTCGGAAACACCATATATTTT. Its protein is CASSSGRAVGNTIYF.